Each of the 26 T cell receptor beta chains below was sequenced from the same sample in a study of T cells in Graves' hyperthyroidism and ophthalmopathy. RNA transcripts yielded amplified TCR beta CDR3 regions. The study used the HTBI primer set for a first-round RT-PCR of the TCR CDR3. TCRdb re-derived calls from the multiplex PCR reads in MiXCR, one entry per CDR3 protein. This table has roughly 350,000 distinct CDR3 sequences, approximately 15% appearing once. Source material: blood. The receptors were sampled from a woman aged 40 to 49 with Graves' ophthalmopathy.

This clonotype was counted many times. This chain uses TRBV7-6 with TRBJ2-7; 12 positions match TRBD2. Germline V gene lookup returns CDR1 SGHVS and CDR2 FNYEAQ. V was clipped by 5 bases and J by 2 bases; unmatched bases: 4. This CDR3 is built from 15 residues. This CDR3 is CASSSLAGGPYEQYF. The CDR3 region has the DNA TGTGCCAGCAGCAGTCTAGCGGGAGGGCCCTACGAGCAGTACTTC.

This clonotype was seen repeatedly, ten times or more. This rearrangement joins TRBV12-3 or TRBV12-4 to TRBJ2-1; 9 nucleotides match TRBD2. This CDR3 spans 21 amino acids. The J segment lost 4 bases and the V segment lost 5 bases, leaving 24 bases of the junction unmatched. As DNA, the CDR3 is TGTGCCAGCAGTCCGGTTCCAGGGGCCGATCCGGGACTAGCCTTGTACAATGAGCAGTTCTTC. The encoded protein is CASSPVPGADPGLALYNEQFF.

This clonotype occurred a few times. The gene calls are TRBV19 and TRBJ1-4; D ambiguous. The germline CDR1 and CDR2 sequences are LNHDA and SQIVND (reference sequence). CDR3 length: 13 amino acids. V was shortened by 3 bases and J by 5 bases, with 7 bases between the two germline ends. CDR3 nucleotide sequence: TGTGCCAGTAGTATTGGACCAAATGAAAAACTGTTTTTT. This translates into CASSIGPNEKLFF.

Many counts were recorded for this clonotype. This chain connects TRBV12-3 or TRBV12-4 to TRBJ2-1; 7 bases map to TRBD1. V was pared by 3 bases and J by 7 bases, with 6 bases of the junction left unmatched. This CDR3 has 14 residues. This chain's CDR3 is CASSFTDRANEQFF. In DNA form, the CDR3 reads TGTGCCAGCAGTTTTACCGACAGGGCGAATGAGCAGTTCTTC.

In the case of this clonotype: This clone may be a read error of a much larger clone one base away. V usage is TRBV19 and J usage is TRBJ1-4; D ambiguous. Germline lookup yields CDR1 LNHDA and CDR2 SQIVND (reference sequence). The CDR3 is 14 residues long. The V end lost 5 bases, the J end lost 9 bases, and 16 bases lay between the germline ends. CDR3 protein: CASSQRELEKKLFF. CDR3 sequence (DNA): TGTGCCAGTAGTCAGCGGGAGCTCGAGAAAAAACTGTTTTTT. Full variable domain (remainder filled in from reference TRBV19 and TRBJ1-4): DGGITQSPKYLFRKEGQNVTLSCEQNLNHDAMYWYRQDPGQGLRLIYYSQIVNDFQKGDIAEGYSVSREKKESFPLTVTSAQKNPTAFYLCASSQRELEKKLFFGSGTQLSVL.

This clonotype was counted many times. The genes are TRBV20-1 and TRBJ2-3; 14 bases map to TRBD2. V trimming: 8 bases; J trimming: 6 bases; junction bases outside the gene matches: 10. Looked up from germline, CDR1 is DFQATT and CDR2 is SNEGSKA (reference sequence). The CDR3 has 15 residues. The CDR3 is CSPRLAGGPKDTQYF. For the CDR3, the DNA is TGCAGTCCCCGACTAGCGGGAGGGCCTAAGGATACGCAGTATTTT.

Notes on this clonotype: Given a much more abundant clone one base away, this may be a read error. The J gene is TRBJ2-7, the V gene TRBV10-3; tentative D call: TRBD2 (6 bases). CDR1 is ENHRY, CDR2 SYGVKD, per germline. The CDR3 contains 13 residues. Between the trimmed V and J ends, which lost 5 bases and 1 base, there was a span of 9 bases. The CDR3 sequence: CAISNRESYEQYF. The CDR3 bases are TGTGCCATCAGTAACCGGGAGTCCTACGAGCAGTACTTC.

The chain uses TRBV19 and TRBJ2-5; TRBD1 might be the D (5 bases). The CDR3 spans 15 residues. V lost 1 base to trimming and J lost 1 base, with 10 bases between them. Germline V gene sequence: CDR1 LNHDA, CDR2 SQIVND (reference sequence). The CDR3 region has the DNA TGTGCCAGTAGTATAGGCAGGGCTTCCCAAGAGACCCAGTACTTC. It specifies CASSIGRASQETQYF.

The V gene is TRBV7-9, the J gene TRBJ2-7; 8 nucleotides match TRBD1. Germline lookup yields CDR1 SEHNR and CDR2 FQNEAQ (reference sequence). This CDR3 has 13 residues. The J segment lost 6 bases and the V segment lost 7 bases, leaving 8 bases of the junction unmatched. CDR3 region: CASILGTGGEQYF. The CDR3 nucleotides are TGTGCCAGCATCCTCGGGACAGGAGGCGAGCAGTACTTC.

The sample holds many counts of this clonotype. The chain is built from TRBV6-6 and TRBJ1-1, with TRBD1 identical over 8 bases. The CDR3 covers 18 residues. CDR1 and CDR2 from the germline V gene are MNHNY and SVGAGI (reference sequence). The V and J ends lost 0 bases and 1 base, in that order; junction bases with no gene match: 10. The CDR3 nucleotides are TGTGCCAGCAGTTACTCGACCCGCCAGGGGGCACGGAACACTGAAGCTTTCTTT. It encodes CASSYSTRQGARNTEAFF.

The rearrangement uses TRBV6-4 and TRBJ1-5, with D perhaps TRBD1 (6 bases). The CDR3 contains 15 residues. The germline V gene encodes CDR1 MRHNA and CDR2 SNTAGT. V lost 0 bases and J 6 bases, leaving 12 bases between the germline ends. The CDR3 region is CASSDSRAGVQPQHF. In DNA, the CDR3 is TGTGCCAGCAGTGACTCGAGGGCAGGGGTTCAGCCCCAGCATTTT.

This clonotype has ten or more counts. The CDR3 region is CASRRTRTGRYGYTF. In DNA, the CDR3 is TGTGCCAGCAGACGCACTCGGACAGGTCGCTATGGCTACACCTTC. The chain employs TRBV28 and TRBJ1-2; 7 positions match TRBD1. V lost 6 bases and J lost 4; bases outside the gene matches: 11. Germline V gives CDR1 MDHEN, CDR2 SYDVKM. This CDR3 region has 15 residues.

This clonotype was recorded a few times. The chain couples TRBV5-4 to TRBJ2-4; 7 bases are a match to TRBD1. V lost 0 bases to trimming and J lost 8 bases; unmatched junction nucleotides: 8. The germline V gene has CDR1 SGHNT and CDR2 YYREEE (reference sequence). This CDR3 has 15 amino acids. The CDR3 DNA reads as TGTGCCAGCAGCTTGGGGACAGGCCCCACAGACATTCAGTACTTC. Translating it yields CASSLGTGPTDIQYF.

The V gene is TRBV12-3 or TRBV12-4, the J gene TRBJ2-2, with D perhaps matching TRBD1 (6 bases). This CDR3 spans 15 amino acids. Trimming removed 4 bases at V and 2 bases at J, with 11 bases between. The DNA of the CDR3 is TGTGCCAGCAGTTACAGGGTTCCCAACACCGGGGAGCTGTTTTTT. Its protein is CASSYRVPNTGELFF.

There are many counts of this clonotype. V usage is TRBV2 and J usage is TRBJ2-7; no clear D gene. Germline V gives CDR1 SNHLY, CDR2 FYNNEI. The V and J ends lost 7 bases and 5 bases respectively, with 15 bases between them. CDR3 length: 13 amino acids. For the CDR3, the DNA is TGTGCCAGCACAAAGAGTTGGGGTAACGAGCAGTACTTC. Residues: CASTKSWGNEQYF.

This clonotype was counted a few times. This chain uses TRBV7-9 with TRBJ1-1, with D tentatively TRBD1 (5 bases). The CDR3 has 14 amino acids. The ends were cut back, 6 bases at V and 6 bases at J, with 17 bases in the middle. Germline-derived CDR1 and CDR2 are SEHNR and FQNEAQ (reference sequence). Written as DNA, the CDR3 is TGTGCCAGCAGTTCTAGTACGGGGCTCCCTGAAGCTTTCTTT. Translation gives CASSSSTGLPEAFF.

This clonotype was seen a handful of times. The chain uses TRBV4-2 and TRBJ2-1, with a weak D call TRBD2 (6 bases). The V gene lost 0 bases and the J gene lost 10 bases, with 13 bases spanning the gap. CDR1 and CDR2 from the germline V gene are LGHNA and YNFKEQ. CDR3 length equals 14 residues. The CDR3 reads CASSQEGREGEQFF. CDR3 DNA sequence: TGTGCCAGCAGCCAAGAGGGGCGGGAAGGGGAGCAGTTCTTC.

This clonotype was recorded many times. The J gene is TRBJ2-5, the V gene TRBV20-1, with TRBD1 matching 11 bases. V was pared by 4 bases and J by 4 bases, with 5 bases of the junction left unmatched. This CDR3 is 14 amino acids long. Germline-derived CDR1 and CDR2 are DFQATT and SNEGSKA (reference sequence). The CDR3 nucleotides read TGCAGTGCTACCGGACAGGGGGCGGGAGAGACCCAGTACTTC. It codes for CSATGQGAGETQYF.

This clonotype occurred many times. This sequence joins TRBV6-1 and TRBJ1-2, with D perhaps TRBD1 (6 bases). Germline CDR1 reads MNHNS; CDR2 reads SASEGT. V was pared by 7 bases and J by 4 bases, with 16 bases between. This CDR3 has 14 residues. The CDR3 protein is CASNARQAFYGYTF. The CDR3 region has the DNA TGTGCCAGCAACGCCCGACAGGCCTTCTATGGCTACACCTTC.

The rearrangement joins TRBV5-5 to TRBJ2-7, with 8 positions matching TRBD2. Trimming cost V 2 bases and J 6 bases; bases outside gene matches: 1. In germline, CDR1 is SGHKS, CDR2 YYEKEE (reference sequence). The CDR3 has 12 amino acids. The CDR3 reads CASSLGLAEQYF. Here the CDR3 DNA reads TGTGCCAGCAGCTTAGGACTAGCCGAGCAGTACTTC.

The rearrangement links TRBV28 to TRBJ1-1; weak D call: TRBD1 (6 bases). CDR3 length: 17 amino acids. Germline CDR1 is MDHEN and CDR2 is SYDVKM. Trimming stripped 5 bases from V and 0 bases from J, with 19 bases between. The CDR3: CASSTSRTDLMNTEAFF. CDR3 coding DNA: TGTGCCAGCAGTACGAGCAGGACAGACCTAATGAACACTGAAGCTTTCTTT.

The chain uses TRBV29-1 and TRBJ2-3, with TRBD2 as a possible D gene (7 bases). The V gene lost 6 bases and the J gene lost 4 bases, with 17 bases spanning the gap. The CDR3 covers 14 residues. The germline CDR1 and CDR2 sequences are SQVTM and ANQGSEA. The CDR3 here is CSVVKGGRADTQYF. In DNA form, the CDR3 reads TGCAGCGTAGTGAAGGGGGGGCGCGCAGATACGCAGTATTTT.

This clonotype has a handful of counts. The rearrangement uses TRBV28 and TRBJ1-3; D not certain. The length of the CDR3 is 14 residues. Trimming took 4 bases from V and 0 from J, leaving 7 bases between them. Germline values: CDR1 MDHEN, CDR2 SYDVKM. The CDR3 DNA is TGTGCCAGCAGTTCGGGCGACTCTGGAAACACCATATATTTT. Residues: CASSSGDSGNTIYF.

This clonotype was counted many times. This sequence joins TRBV7-2 and TRBJ2-7; possible D gene TRBD1, 6 bases. Germline CDR1 and CDR2: SGHTA and FQGNSA. V gave up 2 bases and J gave up 3 bases, with 14 bases separating them. CDR3 length: 15 residues. The CDR3 region is CASSLFSGADYEQYF. For the CDR3, the DNA is TGTGCCAGCAGCTTATTTTCAGGGGCGGACTACGAGCAGTACTTC.

To note about this clonotype: A much larger clone differs from this one at a single base, so this may be a read error. The chain carries TRBV2 and TRBJ1-5; 7 nucleotides agree with TRBD1. With V trimmed by 11 bases and J by 4 bases, 8 bases remained unmatched. CDR3 length equals 13 residues. CDR1 is SNHLY and CDR2 is FYNNEI in the germline V gene. CDR3 protein: CAGTGQRNQPQHF. Written as DNA, the CDR3 is TGTGCCGGCACGGGACAGAGAAATCAGCCCCAGCATTTT.

This clonotype has at least ten counts. The V gene is TRBV7-9, the J gene TRBJ1-2; D unresolved. CDR1 is SEHNR, CDR2 FQNEAQ, per germline (reference sequence). The CDR3 has 14 residues. Trimming took 5 bases from V and 4 from J, leaving 14 bases between them. CDR3: CASSQPFAFYGYTF. The DNA of the CDR3 is TGTGCCAGCAGCCAACCGTTTGCGTTCTATGGCTACACCTTC. Based on the CDR3 plus reference TRBV7-9 and TRBJ1-2, the full variable domain is DTGVSQNPRHKITKRGQNVTFRCDPISEHNRLYWYRQTLGQGPEFLTYFQNEAQLEKSRLLSDRFSAERPKGSFSTLEIQRTEQGDSAMYLCASSQPFAFYGYTFGSGTRLTVV.